This entry describes one TCR beta chain. No antigen is known for it. This specimen comes from a study of PD-1 blockade in classical Hodgkin lymphoma. The CDR3 has 15 amino acids. Trimming cost V 7 bases and J 0 bases; bases outside gene matches: 10. The germline CDR1 and CDR2 sequences are SQVTM and ANQGSEA. TCRdb's copy holds only in-frame clones and misses some; the assay was immunoSEQ multiplex PCR. The table lists about 30,000 clones, less than 80% of them singletons, with 35% to 45% in the top ten. Study outcomes and limitations: Lower baseline TCR diversity marked trial partial responders and progressors.

Following autologous stem cell transplantation, relapse occurred in every patient, and exposure to brentuximab vedotin varied. Best responses fell into complete response, partial response or progressive disease. This chain connects TRBV29-1 to TRBJ2-3; TRBD1 matches at 7 bases. The receptor was derived from a human donor with classical Hodgkin lymphoma. This sample comprised peripheral blood mononuclear cells (PBMCs), obtained before the second cycle of nivolumab. DNA of the CDR3: TGCAGCGGTTCACCCGGGACAGATAGCACAGATACGCAGTATTTT. Its translation is CSGSPGTDSTDTQYF.